This T cell receptor beta chain derives from a study of HIV-infected patients and healthy controls. Whole blood was used without fractionation, so all unsorted peripheral T cells were included. A note on this clonotype: What it binds is not known. One base away lies a much larger clone, so this may be a sequencing read error.

Study findings and constraints: Untreated HIV+ repertoires had roughly threefold fewer distinct CDR3s and lower Shannon diversity than healthy controls.

Approximately 500 ng RNA was reverse transcribed with alpha and beta constant-region primers. Separate chain-specific third strand synthesis with multiplexing indices produced the alpha and beta libraries. One entry per CDR3 protein, called by TCRdb with MiXCR from the 5' RACE reads. This table has under 20,000 distinct CDR3 sequences, around 10% appearing once. The specimen sequenced was blood. The sequence was collected from an adult in good health.

The CDR3 is CASSPYPRDRETKTEAFF. CDR3 DNA sequence: TGTGCCAGCAGTCCTTACCCCAGGGACAGGGAGACGAAGACTGAAGCTTTCTTT. The chain is built from TRBV27 and TRBJ1-1, with 9 bases aligning to TRBD1. With V trimmed by 5 bases and J by 5 bases, 18 bases remained unmatched. Germline V gene lookup returns CDR1 MNHEY and CDR2 SMNVEV (reference sequence). The CDR3 is 18 residues long.